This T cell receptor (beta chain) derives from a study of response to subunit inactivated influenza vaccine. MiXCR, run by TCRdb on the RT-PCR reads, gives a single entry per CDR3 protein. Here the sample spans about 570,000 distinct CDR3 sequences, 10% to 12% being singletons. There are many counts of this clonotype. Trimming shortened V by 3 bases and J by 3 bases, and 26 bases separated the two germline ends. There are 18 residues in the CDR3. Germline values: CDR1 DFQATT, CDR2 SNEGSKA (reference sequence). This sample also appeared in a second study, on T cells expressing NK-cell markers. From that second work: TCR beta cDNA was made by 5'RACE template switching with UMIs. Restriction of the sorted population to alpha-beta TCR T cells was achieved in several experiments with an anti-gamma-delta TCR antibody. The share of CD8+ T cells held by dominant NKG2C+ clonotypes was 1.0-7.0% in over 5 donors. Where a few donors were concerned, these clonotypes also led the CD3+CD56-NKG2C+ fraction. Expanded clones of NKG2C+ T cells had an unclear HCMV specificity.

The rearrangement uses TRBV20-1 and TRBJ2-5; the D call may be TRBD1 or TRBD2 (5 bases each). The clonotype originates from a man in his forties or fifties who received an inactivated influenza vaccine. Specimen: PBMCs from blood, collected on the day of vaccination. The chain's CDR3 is CSARDPGRWQFTEETQYF. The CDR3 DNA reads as TGCAGTGCTAGGGATCCGGGACGCTGGCAATTCACGGAAGAGACCCAGTACTTC.